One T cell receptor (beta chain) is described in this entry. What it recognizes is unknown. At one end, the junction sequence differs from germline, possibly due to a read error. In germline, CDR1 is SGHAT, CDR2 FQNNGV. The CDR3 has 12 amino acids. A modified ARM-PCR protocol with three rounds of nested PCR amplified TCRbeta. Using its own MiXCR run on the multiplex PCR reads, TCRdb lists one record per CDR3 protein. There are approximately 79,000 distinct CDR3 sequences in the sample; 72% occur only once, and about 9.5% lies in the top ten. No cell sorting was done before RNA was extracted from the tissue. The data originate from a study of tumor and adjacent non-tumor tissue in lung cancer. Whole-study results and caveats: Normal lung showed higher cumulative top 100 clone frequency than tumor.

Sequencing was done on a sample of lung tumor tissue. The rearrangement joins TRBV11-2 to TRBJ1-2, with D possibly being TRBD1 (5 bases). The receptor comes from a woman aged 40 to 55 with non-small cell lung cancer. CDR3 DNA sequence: TGTGACAGCGGCTTCGGACAAGCCGGCTACACCTTC. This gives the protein CDSGFGQAGYTF.